This is a list of T cell receptor beta chains from one sample in a study of T cell clusters in autoimmune cytopenias. TCRdb re-called the multiplex PCR reads; one entry per CDR3 protein, DNA not given. This sample's table has more than 2,500 distinct CDR3 sequences. Sequences were obtained from peripheral blood. Receptors originate from a human donor with an autoimmune cytopenia or autoimmune hepatitis (not recorded which). CDR3s include the opening cysteine and the closing phenylalanine or tryptophan. The order of the fields is clone size, V gene, J gene, CDR3 protein. Expanded clones are given a class, and other clones once, few, many or no size at all.

>medium-sized|TRBV30|TRBJ1-4
CAWKFWVFHEKLFF
>-|TRBV29-1|TRBJ2-6
CSARRTGGIGANVLTF
>medium-sized|TRBV28|TRBJ2-1
CASSYPLGPEQFF
>medium-sized|TRBV10-3|TRBJ2-3
CAIKTGATSTDTQYF
>medium-sized|TRBV18|TRBJ2-3
CASQIAHTDTQYF
>medium-sized|TRBV24-1|TRBJ1-2
CATGSATGRYGYTF
>medium-sized|TRBV30|TRBJ2-4
CACSTGPLAKNIQYF
>medium-sized|TRBV10-3|TRBJ1-1
CAITLGQMNTEAFF
>medium-sized|TRBV5-4|TRBJ2-3
CASSLDTDTQYF
>medium-sized|TRBV28|TRBJ1-4
CASSLGPANEKLFF
>-|TRBV7-2|TRBJ2-5
CASSSQSGRGETQYF
>medium-sized|TRBV5-5|TRBJ2-1
CASRTSGSVNEQFF
>medium-sized|TRBV19|TRBJ1-2
CASSTDRGLDYGYTF
>medium-sized|TRBV6-4|TRBJ2-1
CASPLRTSGRRTYNEQFF
>-|TRBV5-1|TRBJ1-1
CASRDQGEAFF
>medium-sized|TRBV7-2|TRBJ2-1
CASSYKGGAYNEQFF
>-|TRBV7-9|TRBJ2-5
CASSFSETQYF
>medium-sized|TRBV5-1|TRBJ2-2
CASTPRPTNTGELFF
>medium-sized|TRBV15|TRBJ2-7
CATSRDLGGEQYF
>medium-sized|TRBV27|TRBJ2-7
CASSLRGLSTEQYF
>medium-sized|TRBV27|TRBJ1-2
CASSLQGGNYGYTF
>-|TRBV11-1|TRBJ2-1
CASSLGNRDNEQFF
>-|TRBV6-2/TRBV6-3|TRBJ1-5
CASSPPPKFYSNQPQHF
>medium-sized|TRBV7-9|TRBJ2-2
CASSLGDTGADTGELFF
>medium-sized|TRBV5-1|TRBJ2-3
CATRLAGGPSDTQYF
>medium-sized|TRBV18|TRBJ1-2
CASSRDRNYYGYTF
>medium-sized|TRBV29-1|TRBJ1-1
CSVAHGNTEAFF
>medium-sized|TRBV20-1|TRBJ1-5
CSARDMAGEQPQHF
>medium-sized|TRBV24-1|TRBJ2-7
CATSDRNREGQYF
>medium-sized|TRBV29-1|TRBJ1-4
CSPRTTSNEKLFF
>medium-sized|TRBV6-2/TRBV6-3|TRBJ1-2
CASSSDRESYGYTF
>-|TRBV4-3|TRBJ2-4
CASSWSVAAQYF
>medium-sized|TRBV24-1|TRBJ2-5
CATSDFSGAGETQYF
>medium-sized|TRBV10-3|TRBJ2-3
CAITGGQGSTDTQYF
>-|TRBV21-1|TRBJ2-2
CASNSNDRETTGELFF
>medium-sized|TRBV27|TRBJ1-6
CASSLSGVNNSPLHF
>-|TRBV11-2|TRBJ2-3
CASSLDVGTQYF
>medium-sized|TRBV7-2|TRBJ2-3
CASSLQGGSTDTQYF
>-|TRBV28|TRBJ1-3
CASSIQGSGNTIYF
>medium-sized|TRBV27|TRBJ2-7
CASRFGRAYEQYF
>medium-sized|TRBV6-2/TRBV6-3|TRBJ1-5
CASHTGGAGAGPQHF